This T cell receptor beta chain stems from a study of T cell repertoires in cytomegalovirus infection. Study in general: Public TCR beta signatures marked donors with CMV infection and the matching HLA.

Study outcomes and limitations: Dominating the ex vivo response were TCR beta clonotypes that were CMV-specific and HLA-C-restricted.

Using its own MiXCR run on the reads, TCRdb lists one record per CDR3 protein. This table holds around 450,000 distinct CDR3 sequences, around 11% found once. A few counts support this clonotype. Its antigen is as yet unknown. The receptor was derived from a human donor in good health (CMV status not recorded). Some clones in this sample may be carry-over from other donors' samples. Sequencing input: PBMCs.

The chain's CDR3 is CASRGPRVRYEQYF. Written as DNA, the CDR3 is TGTGCCAGCAGGGGACCAAGGGTCCGGTACGAGCAGTACTTC. This chain joins TRBV14 and TRBJ2-7; the D call may be TRBD1 or TRBD2 (5 bases each). With 6 bases removed from V and 4 bases from J, the gap between germline ends came to 16 bases. Germline-derived CDR1 and CDR2 are SGHDN and FVKESK. The CDR3 length is 14 residues.